This T cell receptor (beta chain) was sequenced during a study of blood T cell repertoires in COVID-19. Across the whole study: PBMCs, B-cell-depleted T cells, or T cells were the source of the cDNA or gDNA that made up the material.

There are 20 residues in the CDR3. Germline V CDR1 and CDR2: MDHEN, SYDVKM. Unmatched junction bases numbered 19, after V lost 2 bases and J lost 4 bases. Residents of 24 US areas, aged about 18 to 95 years, made up the participants. Measured with immunoSEQ multiplex PCR; TCRdb has only the in-frame clones, and not every one. The repertoire has fewer than 400,000 clones, around 90% of them found once; the top ten carry less than 20%. The sample taken for sequencing was PBMCs or T cells enriched from blood (not recorded which). The V and J genes are TRBV28 and TRBJ1-5, with 8 bases lining up with TRBD1. The receptor's source is a woman in her thirties who had recovered from COVID-19. CDR3 loop: CASSLMLRGETGDKNQPQHF. CDR3 coding DNA: TGTGCCAGCAGTTTAATGCTTCGGGGGGAGACAGGGGATAAAAATCAGCCCCAGCATTTT.